This TCR beta chain comes out of a study of OX40 agonist ivuxolimab in advanced cancers. Describing the broader study: Ivuxolimab, which targeted the costimulatory receptor OX40 (CD134), was an agonistic, fully human IgG2 monoclonal antibody. Intravenous ivuxolimab was administered to patients every 2 weeks at six dose levels: 0.01, 0.1, 0.3, 1.5, 3 and 10 mg/kg. Of the roughly 54 dose-escalation patients, hepatocellular carcinoma was present in roughly 19, melanoma in around 15, renal cell carcinoma in 9 and head and neck cancer in 9. A male proportion of roughly 80% and a mean age of approximately 62 years, ranging from about 23 to 90, were recorded for the dose-escalation cohort. Prior anti-PD-1, anti-PD-L1 or anti-CTLA-4 therapy was permitted, and checkpoint inhibitors had been received by about two fifths of dose-escalation patients. Partial responses occurred in three dose-escalation patients, of whom one had hepatocellular carcinoma and two had cutaneous melanoma. The point of sequencing TCRbeta in the periphery was to test whether ivuxolimab changed TCR sequence diversity and drove clonal T-cell expansion. The paper describes the monotherapy dose-escalation part (N of about 55 patients) of the phase I trial of ivuxolimab.

The trial excluded patients who had a history of autoimmune disease or were on systemic immunosuppression. Peripheral blood for TCR sequencing was collected from all dose cohorts at baseline, on cycle 4 day 1, and on cycle 7 day 1. Samples were obtained from an open-label, multicenter, first-in-human phase I dose-escalation trial of ivuxolimab. Adults with locally advanced or metastatic melanoma, renal cell, hepatocellular, or head and neck squamous cell carcinoma were enrolled in the trial. Before TCR sequencing, CD4+ T cells and CD8+ T cells from peripheral blood were sorted into separate populations. About this clone itself: There is no known antigen for this receptor. One base away there is no much larger clone; base qualities are not given.

What the authors observed across the whole study: In the 0.1-3.0 mg/kg groups, partial responders had among the lowest normalized peripheral clonal expansion, particularly in CD8+ T cells. After ivuxolimab, more expanded clones were found on average in CD8+ T cells than in CD4+ T cells. Low levels of normalized T-cell clonal expansion were also shown by some nonresponding patients. At doses from 0.1 to 3.0 mg/kg, clonal expansion was seen in both CD4+ and CD8+ blood T cells between baseline and week 6. Antigen specificity was not determined for the clonally expanded peripheral T cells.

Genomic DNA was isolated from the sorted cells so that the TCRbeta CDR3 region could be sequenced. The immunoSEQ Assay was used for sequencing of TCRbeta CDR3 regions. Sourced from immuneACCESS, this table was stored by TCRdb with only in-frame sequences that have V and J called. A share of the clones is absent; for the studies checked, an unresolved V gene accounts for under half, and the remainder has no known explanation. This sample comprises tens of thousands of clones, about 88% of them detected only once. About 2.4% of the sample rests with the top ten. Between the V and J ends, shortened by 0 bases and 7 bases respectively, the junction contains 13 bases. Reading the germline V gene (reference sequence) gives CDR1 MNHNY and CDR2 SVGAGI. The CDR3 goes from the cysteine to the phenylalanine over 15 residues. Here the CDR3 DNA is all that survives: 45 bases in frame from base 1.

This chain joins TRBV6-6 to TRBJ1-5; no D gene is confidently identified. This specimen consisted of CD4+ or CD8+ T cells sorted from blood, obtained in a trial of the OX40 agonist ivuxolimab. The TCR originated in an adult with an advanced solid tumor such as melanoma, head and neck, liver or kidney cancer. The CDR3 is CASSYSEGGRQPQHF. The DNA is as follows: TGTGCCAGCAGTTACTCGGAGGGAGGCCGGCAGCCCCAGCATTTT.